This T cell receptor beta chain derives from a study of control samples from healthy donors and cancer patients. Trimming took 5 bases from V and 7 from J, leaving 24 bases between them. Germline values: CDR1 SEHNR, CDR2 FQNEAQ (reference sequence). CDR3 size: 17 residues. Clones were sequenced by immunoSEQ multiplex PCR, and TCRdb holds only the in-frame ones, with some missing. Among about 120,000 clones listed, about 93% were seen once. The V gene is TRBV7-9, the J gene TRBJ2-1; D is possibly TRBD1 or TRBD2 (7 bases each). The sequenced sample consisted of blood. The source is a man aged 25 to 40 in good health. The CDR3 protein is CASSLPTRGGQRNEQFF. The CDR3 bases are TGTGCCAGCAGCCTACCAACCAGGGGGGGCCAGCGGAATGAGCAGTTCTTC. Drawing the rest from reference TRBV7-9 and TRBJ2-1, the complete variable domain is DTGVSQNPRHKITKRGQNVTFRCDPISEHNRLYWYRQTLGQGPEFLTYFQNEAQLEKSRLLSDRFSAERPKGSFSTLEIQRTEQGDSAMYLCASSLPTRGGQRNEQFFGPGTRLTVL.